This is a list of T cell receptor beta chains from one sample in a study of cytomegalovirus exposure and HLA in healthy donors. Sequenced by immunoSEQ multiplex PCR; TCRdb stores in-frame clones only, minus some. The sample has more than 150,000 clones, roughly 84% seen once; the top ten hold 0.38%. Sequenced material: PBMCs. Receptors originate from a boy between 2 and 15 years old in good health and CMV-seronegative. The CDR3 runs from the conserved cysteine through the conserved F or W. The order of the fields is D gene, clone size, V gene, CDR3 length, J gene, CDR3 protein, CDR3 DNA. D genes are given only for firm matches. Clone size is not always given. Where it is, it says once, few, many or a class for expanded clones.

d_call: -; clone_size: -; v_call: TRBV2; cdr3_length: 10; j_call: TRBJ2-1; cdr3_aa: CASSTEGQFF; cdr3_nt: TGTGCCAGCAGTACGGAGGGGCAGTTCTTC
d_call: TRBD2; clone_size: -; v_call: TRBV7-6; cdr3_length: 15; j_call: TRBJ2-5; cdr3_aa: CASSLGTSGRETQYF; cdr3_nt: TGTGCCAGCAGCTTAGGGACTAGCGGGAGAGAGACCCAGTACTTC
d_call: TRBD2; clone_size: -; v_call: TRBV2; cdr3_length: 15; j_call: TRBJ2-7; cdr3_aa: CASSYLAGGIYEQYF; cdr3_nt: TGTGCCAGCAGTTATTTAGCGGGAGGGATATACGAGCAGTACTTC
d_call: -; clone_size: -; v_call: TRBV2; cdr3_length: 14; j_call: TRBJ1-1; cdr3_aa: CAIKMQGLNTEAFF; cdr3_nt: TGTGCCATCAAGATGCAGGGGCTGAACACTGAAGCTTTCTTT
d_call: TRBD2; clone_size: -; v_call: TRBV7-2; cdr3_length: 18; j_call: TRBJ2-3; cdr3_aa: CARPVRGLAGDFTDTQYF; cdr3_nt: TGTGCCAGACCGGTTCGGGGACTAGCGGGCGACTTCACAGATACGCAGTATTTT
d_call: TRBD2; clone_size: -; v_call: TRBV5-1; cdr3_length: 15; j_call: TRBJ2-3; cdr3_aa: CASSSGRGGADTQYF; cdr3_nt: TGCGCCAGCAGCTCCGGGAGGGGAGGGGCAGATACGCAGTATTTT
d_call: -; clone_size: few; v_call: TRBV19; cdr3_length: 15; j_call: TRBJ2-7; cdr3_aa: CASSLQTGGVKEQYF; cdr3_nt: TGTGCCAGTAGTTTACAGACAGGTGGGGTGAAGGAGCAGTACTTC
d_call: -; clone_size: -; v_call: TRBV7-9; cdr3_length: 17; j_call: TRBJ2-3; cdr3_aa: CASSPGLFGGSTDTQYF; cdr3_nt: TGTGCCAGCAGCCCCGGACTCTTCGGAGGTAGCACAGATACGCAGTATTTT
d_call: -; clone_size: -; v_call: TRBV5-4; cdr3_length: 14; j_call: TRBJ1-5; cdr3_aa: CASSLDRGNQPQHF; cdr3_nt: TGTGCCAGCAGCTTGGATCGGGGAAATCAGCCCCAGCATTTT
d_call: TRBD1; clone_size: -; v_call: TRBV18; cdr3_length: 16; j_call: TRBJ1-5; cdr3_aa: CASSPQGANSNQPQHF; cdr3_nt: TGTGCCAGCTCACCTCAGGGGGCTAATAGCAATCAGCCCCAGCATTTT
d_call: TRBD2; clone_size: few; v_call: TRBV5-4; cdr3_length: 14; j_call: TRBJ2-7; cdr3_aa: CASSLGSGTYEQYF; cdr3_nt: TGTGCCAGCAGCTTGGGCAGCGGGACCTACGAGCAGTACTTC
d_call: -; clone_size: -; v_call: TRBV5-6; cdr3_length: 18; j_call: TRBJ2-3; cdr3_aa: CASSPYWGSGTSTDTQYF; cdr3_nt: TGTGCCAGCAGCCCCTACTGGGGAAGCGGAACTAGCACAGATACGCAGTATTTT
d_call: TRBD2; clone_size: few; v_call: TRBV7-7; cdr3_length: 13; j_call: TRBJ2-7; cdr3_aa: CASSGIAVYEQYF; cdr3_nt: TGTGCTAGCAGCGGGATAGCGGTCTACGAGCAGTACTTC
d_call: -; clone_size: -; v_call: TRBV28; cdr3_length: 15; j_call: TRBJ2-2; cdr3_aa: CASSSPGPNTGELFF; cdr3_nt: TGTGCCAGCAGTTCCCCGGGTCCTAACACCGGGGAGCTGTTTTTT
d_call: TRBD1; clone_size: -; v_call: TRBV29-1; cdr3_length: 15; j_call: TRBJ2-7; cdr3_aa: CSVEYTGTVPYEQYF; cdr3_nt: TGCAGCGTTGAATATACCGGGACAGTCCCCTACGAGCAGTACTTC
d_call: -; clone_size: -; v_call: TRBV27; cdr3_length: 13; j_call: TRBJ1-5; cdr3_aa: CASSLQGDQPQHF; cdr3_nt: TGTGCCAGCAGTCTACAGGGTGATCAGCCCCAGCATTTT
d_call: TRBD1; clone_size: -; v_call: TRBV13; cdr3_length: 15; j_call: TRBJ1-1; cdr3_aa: CASSLGDRGHTEAFF; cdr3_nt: TGTGCCAGCAGCTTAGGGGACAGGGGGCATACTGAAGCTTTCTTT
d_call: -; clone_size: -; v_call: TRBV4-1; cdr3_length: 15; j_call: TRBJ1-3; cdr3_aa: CASSWAISSGNTIYF; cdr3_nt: TGCGCCAGCAGCTGGGCTATTAGCTCTGGAAACACCATATATTTT
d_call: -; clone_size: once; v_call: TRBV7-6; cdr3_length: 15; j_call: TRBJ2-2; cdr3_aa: CASSLSSVNTGELFF; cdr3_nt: TGTGCCAGCAGCCTCTCGTCGGTTAACACCGGGGAGCTGTTTTTT
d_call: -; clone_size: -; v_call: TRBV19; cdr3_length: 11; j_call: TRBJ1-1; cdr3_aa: CASLRGTEAFF; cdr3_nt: TGTGCCAGCCTACGGGGGACTGAAGCTTTCTTT
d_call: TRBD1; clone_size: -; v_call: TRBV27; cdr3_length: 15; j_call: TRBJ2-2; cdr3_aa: CASSLWTGNTGELFF; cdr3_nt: TGTGCCAGCAGTTTGTGGACAGGGAACACCGGGGAGCTGTTTTTT
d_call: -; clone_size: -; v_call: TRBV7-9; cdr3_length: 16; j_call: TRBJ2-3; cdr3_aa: CASSLFRGRSTDTQYF; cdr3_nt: TGTGCCAGCAGCTTATTCCGCGGGCGTTCCACAGATACGCAGTATTTT
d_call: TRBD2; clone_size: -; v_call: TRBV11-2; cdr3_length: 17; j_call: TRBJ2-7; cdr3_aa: CASSTGLAGVQVDEQYF; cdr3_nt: TGTGCCAGCAGTACGGGACTAGCGGGAGTCCAGGTCGACGAGCAGTACTTC
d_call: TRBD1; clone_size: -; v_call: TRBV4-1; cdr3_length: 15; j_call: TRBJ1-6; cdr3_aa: CASSQVGQGNSPLHF; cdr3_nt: TGCGCCAGCAGCCAAGTTGGACAGGGAAATTCACCCCTCCACTTT
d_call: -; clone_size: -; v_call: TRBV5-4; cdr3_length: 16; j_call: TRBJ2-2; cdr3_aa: CASSLDRHEAGGELFF; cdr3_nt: TGTGCCAGCAGCTTGGACCGACACGAGGCGGGCGGGGAGCTGTTTTTT
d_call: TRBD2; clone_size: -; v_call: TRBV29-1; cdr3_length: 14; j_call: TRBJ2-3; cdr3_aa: CSVLGLASKDTQYF; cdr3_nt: TGCAGCGTTTTGGGACTAGCTAGCAAGGATACGCAGTATTTT
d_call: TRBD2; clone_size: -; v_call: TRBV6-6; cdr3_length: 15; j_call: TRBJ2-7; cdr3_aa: CASSPEAGGPHEQYF; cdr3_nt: TGTGCCAGCAGCCCCGAGGCGGGAGGGCCCCACGAGCAGTACTTC
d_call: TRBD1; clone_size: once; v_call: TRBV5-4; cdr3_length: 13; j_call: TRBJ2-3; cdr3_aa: CASSFDRVDTQYF; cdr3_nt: TGTGCCAGCAGCTTTGACAGGGTTGATACGCAGTATTTT
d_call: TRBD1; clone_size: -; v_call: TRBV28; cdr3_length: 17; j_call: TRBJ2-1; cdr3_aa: CASSLPTGTGAHHEQFF; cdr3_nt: TGTGCCAGCAGTTTGCCTACCGGGACAGGGGCGCATCATGAGCAGTTCTTC
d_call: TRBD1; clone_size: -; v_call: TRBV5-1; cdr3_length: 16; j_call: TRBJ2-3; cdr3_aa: CASSTSPDRVTDTQYF; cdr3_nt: TGCGCCAGCAGCACTTCACCGGACAGGGTAACAGATACGCAGTATTTT
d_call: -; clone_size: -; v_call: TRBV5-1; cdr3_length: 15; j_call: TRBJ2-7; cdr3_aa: CASSFQGMGSYEQYF; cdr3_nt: TGCGCCAGCAGCTTCCAGGGGATGGGCTCCTACGAGCAGTACTTC
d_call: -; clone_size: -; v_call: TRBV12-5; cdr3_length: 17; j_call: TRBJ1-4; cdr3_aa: CASGWRGSGGENEKLFF; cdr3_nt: TGTGCTAGTGGTTGGAGGGGCTCCGGGGGGGAGAATGAAAAACTGTTTTTT
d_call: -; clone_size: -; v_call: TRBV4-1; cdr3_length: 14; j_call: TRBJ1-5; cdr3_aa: CASSPGGGNQPQHF; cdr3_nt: TGCGCCAGCAGCCCGGGAGGGGGCAATCAGCCCCAGCATTTT
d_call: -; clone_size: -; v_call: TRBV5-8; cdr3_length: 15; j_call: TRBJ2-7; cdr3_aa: CASSFGGRDSYEQYF; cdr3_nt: TGTGCCAGCAGCTTCGGGGGACGGGACTCCTACGAGCAGTACTTC
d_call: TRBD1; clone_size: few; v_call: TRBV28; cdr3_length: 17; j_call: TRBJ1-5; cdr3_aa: CASNPGDRGFSNQPQHF; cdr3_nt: TGTGCCAGCAACCCAGGGGACAGGGGATTCAGCAATCAGCCCCAGCATTTT
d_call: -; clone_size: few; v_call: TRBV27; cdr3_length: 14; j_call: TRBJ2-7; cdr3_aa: CASRSVKGSGEQYF; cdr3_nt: TGTGCCAGCAGGTCCGTTAAGGGGTCCGGCGAGCAGTACTTC
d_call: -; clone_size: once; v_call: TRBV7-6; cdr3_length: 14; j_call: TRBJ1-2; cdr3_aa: CASSPTRSGDRYTF; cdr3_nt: TGTGCCAGCAGCCCAACAAGATCAGGGGATCGCTACACCTTC
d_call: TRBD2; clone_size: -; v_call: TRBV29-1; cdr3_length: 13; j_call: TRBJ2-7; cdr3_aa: CSVDGAGDYEQYF; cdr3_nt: TGCAGCGTTGATGGGGCGGGGGACTACGAGCAGTACTTC
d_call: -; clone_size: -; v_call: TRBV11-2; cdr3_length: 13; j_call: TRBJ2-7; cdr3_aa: CASSFRLDYEQYF; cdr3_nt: TGTGCCAGCAGCTTCCGACTGGACTACGAGCAGTACTTC
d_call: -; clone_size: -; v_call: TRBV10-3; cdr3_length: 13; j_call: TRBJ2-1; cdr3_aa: CAISTSGGGEQFF; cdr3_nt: TGTGCCATCAGTACCTCTGGAGGCGGGGAGCAGTTCTTC
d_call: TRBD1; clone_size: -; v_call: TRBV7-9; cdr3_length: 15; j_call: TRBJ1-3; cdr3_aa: CASSLSGGSGNTIYF; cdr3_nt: TGTGCCAGCAGCTTATCAGGGGGCTCTGGAAACACCATATATTTT
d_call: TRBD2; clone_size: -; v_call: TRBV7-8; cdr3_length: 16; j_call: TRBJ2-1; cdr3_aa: CASSPEGGSSYNEQFF; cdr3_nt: TGTGCCAGCAGCCCGGAAGGCGGGAGCTCCTACAATGAGCAGTTCTTC
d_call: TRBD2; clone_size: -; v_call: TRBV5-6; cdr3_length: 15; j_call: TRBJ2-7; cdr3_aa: CASTSLGLAVGEQYF; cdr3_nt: TGTGCCAGCACCAGCTTGGGACTAGCGGTAGGCGAGCAGTACTTC
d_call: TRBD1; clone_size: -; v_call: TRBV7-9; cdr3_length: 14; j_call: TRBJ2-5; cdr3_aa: CASSLERGRETQYF; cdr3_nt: TGTGCCAGCAGCTTAGAGAGGGGGCGGGAGACCCAGTACTTC
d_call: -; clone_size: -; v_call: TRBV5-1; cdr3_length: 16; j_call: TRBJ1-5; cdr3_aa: CASSPTGVGGNQPQHF; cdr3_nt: TGCGCCAGCAGCCCCACCGGAGTTGGAGGCAATCAGCCCCAGCATTTT
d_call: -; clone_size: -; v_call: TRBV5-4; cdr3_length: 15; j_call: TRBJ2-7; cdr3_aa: CASSPGHPSTYEQYF; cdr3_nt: TGTGCCAGCAGCCCGGGACATCCGTCCACATACGAGCAGTACTTC
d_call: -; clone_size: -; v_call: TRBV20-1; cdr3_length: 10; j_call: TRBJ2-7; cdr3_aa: CSAGSIEQYF; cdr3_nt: TGCAGTGCTGGTAGTATCGAGCAGTACTTC
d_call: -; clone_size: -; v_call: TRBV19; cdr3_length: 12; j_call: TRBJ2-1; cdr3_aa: CASSMGLSKQFF; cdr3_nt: TGTGCCAGTAGTATGGGACTTTCTAAACAGTTCTTC
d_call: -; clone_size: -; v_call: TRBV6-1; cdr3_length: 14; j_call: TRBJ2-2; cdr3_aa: CASLGAFIAGELFF; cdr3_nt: TGTGCCAGTTTAGGGGCGTTTATAGCCGGGGAGCTGTTTTTT